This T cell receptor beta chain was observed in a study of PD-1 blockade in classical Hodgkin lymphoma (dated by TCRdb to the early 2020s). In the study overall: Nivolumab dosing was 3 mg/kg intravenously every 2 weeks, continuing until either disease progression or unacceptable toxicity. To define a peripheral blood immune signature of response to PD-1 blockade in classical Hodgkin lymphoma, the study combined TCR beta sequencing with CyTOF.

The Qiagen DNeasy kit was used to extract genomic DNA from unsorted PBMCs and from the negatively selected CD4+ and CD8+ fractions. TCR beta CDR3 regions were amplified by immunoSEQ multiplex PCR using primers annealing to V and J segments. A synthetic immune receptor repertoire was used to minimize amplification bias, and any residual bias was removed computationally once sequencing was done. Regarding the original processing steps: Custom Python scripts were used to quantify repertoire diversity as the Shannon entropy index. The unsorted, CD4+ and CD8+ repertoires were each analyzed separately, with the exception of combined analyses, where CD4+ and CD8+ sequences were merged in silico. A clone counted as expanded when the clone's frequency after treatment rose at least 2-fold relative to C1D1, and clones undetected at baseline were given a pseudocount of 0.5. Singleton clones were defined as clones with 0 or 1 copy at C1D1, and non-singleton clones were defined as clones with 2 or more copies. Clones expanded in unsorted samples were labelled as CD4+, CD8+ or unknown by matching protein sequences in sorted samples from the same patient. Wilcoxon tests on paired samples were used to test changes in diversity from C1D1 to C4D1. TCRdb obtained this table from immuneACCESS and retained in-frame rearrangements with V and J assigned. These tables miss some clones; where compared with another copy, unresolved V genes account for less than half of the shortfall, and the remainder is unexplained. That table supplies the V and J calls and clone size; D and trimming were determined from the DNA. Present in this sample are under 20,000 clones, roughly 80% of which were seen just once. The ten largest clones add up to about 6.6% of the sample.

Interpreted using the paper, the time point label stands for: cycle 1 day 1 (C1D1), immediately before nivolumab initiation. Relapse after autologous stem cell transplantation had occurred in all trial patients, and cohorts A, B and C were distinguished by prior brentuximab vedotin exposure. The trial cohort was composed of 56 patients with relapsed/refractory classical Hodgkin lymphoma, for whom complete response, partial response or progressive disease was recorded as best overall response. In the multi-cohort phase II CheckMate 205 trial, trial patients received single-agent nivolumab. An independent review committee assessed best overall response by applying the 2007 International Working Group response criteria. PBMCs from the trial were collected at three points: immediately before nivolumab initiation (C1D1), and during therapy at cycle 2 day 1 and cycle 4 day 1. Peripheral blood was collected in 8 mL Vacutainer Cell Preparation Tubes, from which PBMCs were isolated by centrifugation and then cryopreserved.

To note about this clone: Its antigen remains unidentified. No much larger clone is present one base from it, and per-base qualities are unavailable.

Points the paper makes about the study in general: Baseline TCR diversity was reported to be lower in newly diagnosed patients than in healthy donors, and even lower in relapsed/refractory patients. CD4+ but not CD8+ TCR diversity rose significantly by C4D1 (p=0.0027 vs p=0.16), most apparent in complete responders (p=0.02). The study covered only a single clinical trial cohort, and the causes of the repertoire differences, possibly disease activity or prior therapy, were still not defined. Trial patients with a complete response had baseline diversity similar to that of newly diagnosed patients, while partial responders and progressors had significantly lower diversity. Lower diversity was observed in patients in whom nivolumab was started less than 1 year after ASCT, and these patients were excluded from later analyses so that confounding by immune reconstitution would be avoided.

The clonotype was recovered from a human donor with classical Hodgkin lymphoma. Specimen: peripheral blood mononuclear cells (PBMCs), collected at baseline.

In nucleotides, the sequence is TGTGCCAGCAGTGGAGAAAGCCTAGCGGGGGTTATCCTCGATTACAATGAGCAGTTCTTC. This sequence encodes CASSGESLAGVILDYNEQFF. The rearranged chain carries TRBV28 and TRBJ2-1; TRBD2 fits 10 bases in the junction. The CDR3, from cysteine to phenylalanine, totals 20 residues. Only the CDR3 portion is preserved as DNA: 60 bases, with reading frame beginning at the first base. CDR1 is given as MDHEN and CDR2 as SYDVKM, both from the germline V gene. V trim: 5 bases; J trim: 4 bases; unmatched bases: 20.